The source of this TCR beta chain is a study of CD8+CD57+ T cells in acquired aplastic anemia. CDR3 and TCR beta VDJ profiling relied on genomic DNA as the template. MiXCR, run by TCRdb on the reads, gives a single entry per CDR3 protein. The sample yields around 200,000 distinct CDR3 sequences, just under 50% seen once. Flow cytometry had shown expanded CD8+CD57+ cells in the patients chosen for sequencing. The CDR3 sequence is 14 residues long. The V gene end was trimmed by 5 bases and the J gene end by 6 bases; junction bases not matched to a gene: 9. The germline V gene encodes CDR1 SEHNR and CDR2 FQNEAQ (reference sequence).

This TCR came from a human donor with aplastic anemia. Input material: sorted CD4+, CD8+, or CD8+CD57+ T cells (not recorded which) from PBMCs. The chain carries TRBV7-9 and TRBJ2-7; 8 positions agree with TRBD1. The CDR3 here is CASSPGQGKCEQYF. CDR3 DNA sequence: TGTGCCAGCAGCCCCGGACAGGGAAAGTGCGAGCAGTACTTC.